One TCR beta chain is described in this entry. Profiled with immunoSEQ multiplex PCR; TCRdb holds only in-frame clones, not every one. The sample lists 250,000 to 400,000 clones; approximately 88% were seen once. This sample was included in a study of cytomegalovirus exposure and HLA in healthy donors. This sequence was found in a man between 25 and 39 years old in good health and CMV-seronegative. What was sequenced was PBMCs.

CDR3 residues: CATSRTGTGYEQYF. The CDR3 DNA follows: TGTGCCACCAGCAGAACAGGGACGGGCTACGAGCAGTACTTC. The chain carries TRBV15 and TRBJ2-7; D may be TRBD1 (6 bases). The CDR3 is 14 amino acids. Germline assignment: CDR1 LNHNV and CDR2 YYDKDF (reference sequence). V was clipped by 2 bases and J by 3 bases, with 11 bases between them.